The sample holds one count of the clone carrying this T cell receptor beta chain. Its matching antigen is unknown. This sample stems from a study of human T cells and chemical hapten exposure. Documented time point: healthy volunteer bleed at 2 weeks. Before extraction, the whole blood was not fractionated, and total RNA was taken from it. Under the authors' procedure: Sample TCR counts, which ranged from roughly 20,000 to 750,000, had a median of approximately 94,000. TCRdb reanalysed the RACE reads using MiXCR and keeps one entry per CDR3 protein. TCRdb, not the original authors, processed these V and J calls. The sample consists of around 130,000 distinct CDR3 sequences, about 9% of them appearing once. Study-wide findings and caveats: Sensitization with DPC brought no change to TCRs above 1 in 1000 in frequency.

The sequenced sample consisted of whole blood. The TCR was taken from a male donor in good health. Some clones in this sample may be carry-over from other donors' samples.

DNA for the CDR3: TGTGCCAGCTCACCGCGGACTAGCGGGACGACAGATACGCAGTATTTT. It translates to CASSPRTSGTTDTQYF. The rearrangement links TRBV18 to TRBJ2-3; 12 bases map to TRBD2. The V segment lost 3 bases and the J segment 3 bases; nucleotides outside the gene matches: 4. Germline V CDR1 and CDR2: KGHSH, LQKENI. This CDR3 has 16 residues.